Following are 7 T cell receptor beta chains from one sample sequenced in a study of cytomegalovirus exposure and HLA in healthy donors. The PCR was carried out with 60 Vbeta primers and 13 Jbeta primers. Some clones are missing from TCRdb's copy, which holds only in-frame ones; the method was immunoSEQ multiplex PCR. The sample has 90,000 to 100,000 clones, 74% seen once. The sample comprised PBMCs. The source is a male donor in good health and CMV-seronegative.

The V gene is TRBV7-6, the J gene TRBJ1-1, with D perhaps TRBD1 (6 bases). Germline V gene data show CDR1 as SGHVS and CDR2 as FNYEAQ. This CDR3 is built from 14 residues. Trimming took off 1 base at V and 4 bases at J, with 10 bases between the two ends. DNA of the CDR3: TGTGCCAGCAGCTTAGTCCGGGGGGCCACTGAAGCTTTCTTT. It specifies CASSLVRGATEAFF. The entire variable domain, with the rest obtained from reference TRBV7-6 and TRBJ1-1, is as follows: GAGVSQSPRYKVTKRGQDVALRCDPISGHVSLYWYRQALGQGPEFLTYFNYEAQQDKSGLPNDRFSAERPEGSISTLTIQRTEQRDSAMYRCASSLVRGATEAFFGQGTRLTVV.

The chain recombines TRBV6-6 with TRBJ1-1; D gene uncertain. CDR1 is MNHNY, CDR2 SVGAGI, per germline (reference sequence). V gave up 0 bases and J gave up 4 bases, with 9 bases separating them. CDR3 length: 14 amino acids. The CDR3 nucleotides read TGTGCCAGCAGTTACTCGTCCGAGGGCACTGAAGCTTTCTTT. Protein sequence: CASSYSSEGTEAFF.

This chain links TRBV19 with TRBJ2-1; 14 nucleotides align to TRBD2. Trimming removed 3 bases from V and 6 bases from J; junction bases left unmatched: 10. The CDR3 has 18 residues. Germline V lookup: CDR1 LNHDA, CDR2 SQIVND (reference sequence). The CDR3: CASSIDRTSGRIPNEQFF. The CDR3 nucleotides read TGTGCCAGTAGTATCGACCGGACTAGCGGGAGGATTCCCAATGAGCAGTTCTTC.

CDR3 region: CASSYQVGEPDYEQYF. The CDR3, as DNA: TGTGCCAGCAGTTACCAAGTGGGAGAGCCAGACTACGAGCAGTACTTC. The gene calls are TRBV6-6 and TRBJ2-7, with D maybe TRBD2 (5 bases). V gave up 2 bases and J gave up 3 bases, with 17 bases separating them. The V gene's germline CDR1 is MNHNY and CDR2 SVGAGI (reference sequence). This CDR3 has 16 residues.

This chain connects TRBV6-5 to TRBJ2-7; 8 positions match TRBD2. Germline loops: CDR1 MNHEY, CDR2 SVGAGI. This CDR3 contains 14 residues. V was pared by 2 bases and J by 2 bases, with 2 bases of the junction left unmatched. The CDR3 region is CASSYRREAYEQYF. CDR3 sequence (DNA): TGTGCCAGCAGTTACAGGCGGGAGGCCTACGAGCAGTACTTC.

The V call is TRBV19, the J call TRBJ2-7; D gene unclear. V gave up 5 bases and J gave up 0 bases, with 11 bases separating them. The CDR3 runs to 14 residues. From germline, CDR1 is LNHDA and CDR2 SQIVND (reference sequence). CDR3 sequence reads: CASSQRAISYEQYF. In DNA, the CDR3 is TGTGCCAGTAGTCAGCGTGCAATCTCCTACGAGCAGTACTTC.

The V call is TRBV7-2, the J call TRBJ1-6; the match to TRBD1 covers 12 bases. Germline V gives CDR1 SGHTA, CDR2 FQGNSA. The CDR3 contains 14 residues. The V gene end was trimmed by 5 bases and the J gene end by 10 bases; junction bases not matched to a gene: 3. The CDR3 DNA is TGTGCCAGCAGCCTAGGGACAGGGGGCTCACCCCTCCACTTT. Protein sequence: CASSLGTGGSPLHF.